The 19 T cell receptor beta chains below come from one sample, sequenced in a study of blood T cell repertoires in COVID-19. Only in-frame clones appear in the TCRdb table, and some are missing; sequencing was by immunoSEQ multiplex PCR. Among some 220,000 clones, around 83% were seen once, and the ten largest hold about 1.3%. Material for sequencing was PBMCs or T cells enriched from blood (not recorded which). The receptors shown here come from a woman in her forties with acute COVID-19.

The CDR3 sequence is CASSHPGQGASPLHF. The CDR3 region has the DNA TGTGCCAGCAGCCACCCGGGACAGGGGGCATCACCCCTCCACTTT. The chain combines TRBV7-9 with TRBJ1-6; TRBD1 matches at 12 bases. Trimming cost V 5 bases and J 10 bases; bases outside gene matches: 6. CDR1 SEHNR and CDR2 FQNEAQ come from the germline V gene (reference sequence). CDR3 length: 15 residues. The full variable domain, in which reference TRBV7-9 and TRBJ1-6 provide the parts outside the CDR3, is DTGVSQNPRHKITKRGQNVTFRCDPISEHNRLYWYRQTLGQGPEFLTYFQNEAQLEKSRLLSDRFSAERPKGSFSTLEIQRTEQGDSAMYLCASSHPGQGASPLHFGNGTRLTVT.

The rearrangement links TRBV7-2 to TRBJ1-1; tentative D call: TRBD1 (5 bases). This CDR3 comprises 15 residues. The germline V gene has CDR1 SGHTA and CDR2 FQGNSA. V was trimmed by 3 bases and J by 4 bases, leaving 15 bases between them. DNA of the CDR3: TGTGCCAGCAGCTTCGGGACTGGGGGGAGCACTGAAGCTTTCTTT. It encodes CASSFGTGGSTEAFF. Looking up the rest from reference TRBV7-2 and TRBJ1-1 gives the full variable domain: GAGVSQSPSNKVTEKGKDVELRCDPISGHTALYWYRQSLGQGLEFLIYFQGNSAPDKSGLPSDRFSAERTGGSVSTLTIQRTQQEDSAVYLCASSFGTGGSTEAFFGQGTRLTVV.

This sequence joins TRBV15 and TRBJ1-1; D not resolved. The V gene lost 3 bases and the J gene lost 2 bases, with 7 bases spanning the gap. The CDR3 sequence is 13 residues long. Germline V gene data show CDR1 as LNHNV and CDR2 as YYDKDF (reference sequence). CDR3 loop: CATSRRVNTEAFF. The CDR3 DNA is TGTGCCACCAGCAGGAGGGTCAACACTGAAGCTTTCTTT. The full variable domain, with the rest looked up from reference TRBV15 and TRBJ1-1, is DAMVIQNPRYQVTQFGKPVTLSCSQTLNHNVMYWYQQKSSQAPKLLFHYYDKDFNNEADTPDNFQSRRPNTSFCFLDIRSPGLGDTAMYLCATSRRVNTEAFFGQGTRLTVV.

V usage is TRBV24-1 and J usage is TRBJ1-2; 11 bases match TRBD1. The germline V gene encodes CDR1 KGHDR and CDR2 SFDVKD. The CDR3 contains 14 residues. Germline trimming cut 5 bases from V and 4 bases from J; bases unmatched to any gene: 2. Here the CDR3 DNA reads TGTGCCACCAGTGCCGGGACAGGGGGCTATGGCTACACCTTC. The encoded protein is CATSAGTGGYGYTF.

The V and J genes are TRBV27 and TRBJ1-2; TRBD1 matches 7 bases. Germline values: CDR1 MNHEY, CDR2 SMNVEV (reference sequence). The length of the CDR3 is 15 residues. The V segment lost 4 bases and the J segment 8 bases; nucleotides outside the gene matches: 13. The CDR3 coding sequence is TGTGCCAGCAGTTCGATGACAGGGTCGGTGGACGGCTACACCTTC. It codes for CASSSMTGSVDGYTF.

V gene TRBV5-6 combines with J gene TRBJ2-2, with D perhaps TRBD2 (6 bases). Germline V gene data show CDR1 as SGHDT and CDR2 as YYEEEE. V was pared by 4 bases and J by 2 bases, with 24 bases between. The CDR3 length is 19 residues. Here the CDR3 DNA reads TGTGCCAGCAGCCCTAGTTGGGGGTCACGGGAGAGTAACACCGGGGAGCTGTTTTTT. It translates to CASSPSWGSRESNTGELFF.

The CDR3 nucleotides read TGCGCCAGCAGCTTGGTGGGCGGGAATCAGCCCCAGCATTTT. This translates into CASSLVGGNQPQHF. This rearrangement joins TRBV5-1 to TRBJ1-5; unclear D gene. Looked up from germline, CDR1 is SGHRS and CDR2 is YFSETQ. The CDR3 length is 14 residues. Trimming removed 0 bases from V and 4 bases from J, with 8 bases in between.

This clone was seen just once. The chain has TRBV19 and TRBJ1-1; 7 positions agree with TRBD1. The CDR3 spans 16 residues. Per germline, CDR1 LNHDA and CDR2 SQIVND (reference sequence). V lost 4 bases and J lost 2; bases outside the gene matches: 10. CDR3 sequence: CASSNHQQGLNTEAFF. The CDR3 DNA is TGTGCCAGTAGTAACCACCAACAGGGGCTAAACACTGAAGCTTTCTTT.

The chain carries TRBV10-1 and TRBJ1-5; D might be TRBD1 (5 bases). CDR3 length: 15 amino acids. The ends were cut back, 2 bases at V and 3 bases at J, with 11 bases in the middle. CDR1 and CDR2 (germline): WNHNN, SYGVQD (reference sequence). The CDR3 sequence: CASSEGTGPNQPQHF. CDR3 in DNA: TGCGCCAGCAGTGAGGGTACAGGTCCCAATCAGCCCCAGCATTTT.

V usage is TRBV2 and J usage is TRBJ2-3; D remains unclear. The CDR3 extends over 11 amino acids. CDR1 and CDR2 (germline): SNHLY, FYNNEI. With 3 bases removed from V and 8 bases from J, the gap between germline ends came to 6 bases. CDR3 sequence reads: CASSDDSTQYF. DNA for the CDR3: TGTGCCAGCAGTGATGATAGTACGCAGTATTTT.

V and J are TRBV6-4 and TRBJ2-3; 9 positions agree with TRBD2. The CDR3 totals 15 residues. Germline CDR1 MRHNA, CDR2 SNTAGT. Trimming removed 8 bases from V and 0 bases from J; junction bases left unmatched: 6. The CDR3 spells CASGPGTSSTDTQYF. DNA for the CDR3: TGTGCCAGCGGGCCCGGGACTAGCAGCACAGATACGCAGTATTTT.

This clone turned up a few times. The chain couples TRBV28 to TRBJ2-4; tentatively, D is TRBD1 (5 bases). CDR3 length: 15 amino acids. The germline V gene encodes CDR1 MDHEN and CDR2 SYDVKM. Trimming stripped 1 base from V and 3 bases from J, with 10 bases between. The CDR3 region has the DNA TGTGCCAGCAGTTTATTCCAGACAGACAAAAACATTCAGTACTTC. The encoded protein is CASSLFQTDKNIQYF.

The rearrangement links TRBV4-1 to TRBJ1-1; 8 bases fit TRBD1. V lost 4 bases, J lost 11 bases, and 6 bases stayed unmatched. CDR1 is MGHRA and CDR2 is YSYEKL in the germline V gene. The CDR3 is 12 amino acids. The CDR3 nucleotides read TGCGCCAGCAGCCTACAGGACAGGGACGCTTTCTTT. This translates into CASSLQDRDAFF.

The chain is built from TRBV19 and TRBJ1-1, with TRBD1 matching 8 bases. Germline CDR1 reads LNHDA; CDR2 reads SQIVND (reference sequence). Trimming at V came to 4 bases and at J to 5 bases, leaving 9 bases not matched to a gene. This CDR3 has 15 residues. DNA for the CDR3: TGTGCCAGTAGTAGACAGGGGCGAGGGAATACTGAAGCTTTCTTT. Translated, it gives CASSRQGRGNTEAFF.

V gene TRBV9 combines with J gene TRBJ2-7, with TRBD2 matching 8 bases. V trimming: 2 bases; J trimming: 2 bases; junction bases outside the gene matches: 3. CDR1 is SGDLS, CDR2 YYNGEE, per germline. CDR3 length equals 14 residues. The CDR3 DNA reads as TGTGCCAGCAGCGTTGGGCGGGGGGCCTACGAGCAGTACTTC. Translated: CASSVGRGAYEQYF.

The CDR3 protein is CATAPQRGDQETQYF. Written as DNA, the CDR3 is TGTGCCACAGCACCGCAGCGGGGGGACCAAGAGACCCAGTACTTC. V and J are TRBV18 and TRBJ2-5; 9 positions match TRBD2. Germline CDR1 reads KGHSH; CDR2 reads LQKENI. The CDR3 sequence is 15 residues long. V lost 10 bases to trimming and J lost 0 bases; unmatched junction nucleotides: 9.

The V call is TRBV6-1, the J call TRBJ2-7, with D possibly matching TRBD2 (6 bases). There are 14 residues in the CDR3. Germline CDR1 is MNHNS and CDR2 is SASEGT. Trimming stripped 1 base from V and 4 bases from J, with 11 bases between. DNA for the CDR3: TGTGCCAGCAGTGAAGGGGACTCCCGGTACGAGCAGTACTTC. Translating gives CASSEGDSRYEQYF.

This chain uses TRBV28 with TRBJ2-1, with no clear D. CDR1 MDHEN and CDR2 SYDVKM come from the germline V gene. This CDR3 is 13 amino acids long. The V and J ends lost 0 bases and 7 bases respectively, with 7 bases between them. For the CDR3, the DNA is TGTGCCAGCAGTTTATGGGGCTCAAATGAGCAGTTCTTC. Translation: CASSLWGSNEQFF.

This chain joins TRBV24-1 and TRBJ2-1, with D maybe TRBD1 (6 bases). This CDR3 is 16 amino acids long. V was pared by 4 bases and J by 3 bases, with 15 bases between. Germline values: CDR1 KGHDR, CDR2 SFDVKD. CDR3 sequence (DNA): TGTGCCACCAGTGACGCGACAGGCCCCGACTACAATGAGCAGTTCTTC. It codes for CATSDATGPDYNEQFF.